This paragraph covers one T cell receptor beta chain sequence. What it binds is unknown. Naive CD8 cells comprised CD45RO-negative, CCR7-positively selected cells, excluding terminally differentiated effector memory CD45RA+ cells. The record originates from a study of shared clonotypes between healthy human individuals. The assay was immunoSEQ multiplex PCR, and TCRdb's table has in-frame clones only and misses some. The table lists approximately 2,000,000 clones, just under 95% of them singletons. Trimming left V 3 bases short and J 0 bases short, with 12 bases between. The germline gives CDR1 SGHTA, CDR2 FQGNSA. This CDR3 region has 15 residues. Study-wide results and limits: Genetic and exposure-history diversity was limited by the small donor number.

The material sequenced was naive CD8+ T cells from PBMCs. This sequence joins TRBV7-2 and TRBJ2-7; D call uncertain. The source of this sequence is a man in his late teens or twenties in good health. Some clones in this sample may be carry-over from other donors' samples. Written as DNA, the CDR3 is TGTGCCAGCAGCTTCAAAACTTTCAGCTCCTACGAGCAGTACTTC. Its translation: CASSFKTFSSYEQYF.